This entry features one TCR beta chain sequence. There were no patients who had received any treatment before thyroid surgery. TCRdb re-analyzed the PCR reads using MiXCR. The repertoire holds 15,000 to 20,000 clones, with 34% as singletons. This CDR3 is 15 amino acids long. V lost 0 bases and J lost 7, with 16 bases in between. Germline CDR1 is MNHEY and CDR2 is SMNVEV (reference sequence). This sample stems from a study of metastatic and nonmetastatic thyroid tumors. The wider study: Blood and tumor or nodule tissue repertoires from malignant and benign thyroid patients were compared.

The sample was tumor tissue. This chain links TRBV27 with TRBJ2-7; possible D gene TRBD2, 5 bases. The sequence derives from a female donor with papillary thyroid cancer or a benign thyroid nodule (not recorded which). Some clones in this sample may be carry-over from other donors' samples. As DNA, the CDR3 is TGTGCCAGCAGTTTATCTTTGGCACTCCCGGGGGAGCAGTACTTC. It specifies CASSLSLALPGEQYF.